Below are 21 T cell receptor beta chains sequenced from a single sample in a study of T cell repertoires in cytomegalovirus infection. TCRdb re-derived calls from the reads in MiXCR, one entry per CDR3 protein. The data show nearly 450,000 distinct CDR3 sequences, roughly 30% seen once. Sequenced input: PBMCs. These receptors all come from a human donor in good health (CMV status not recorded). Some clones in this sample may be carry-over from other donors' samples.

CDR3 in DNA: TGCAGTGCTAGAGATAATCAGGGGTCGGTGACTTCTAATGAAAAACTGTTTTTT. Its protein product is CSARDNQGSVTSNEKLFF. The chain has TRBV20-1 and TRBJ1-4; the D gene is possibly TRBD1 (6 bases). Trimming removed 0 bases at V and 3 bases at J, with 20 bases between. This CDR3 spans 18 amino acids. Germline CDR1 reads DFQATT; CDR2 reads SNEGSKA (reference sequence).

This clonotype was counted many times. The genes are TRBV6-1 and TRBJ2-7, with 7 bases lining up with TRBD1. The CDR3 length is 13 residues. V trimming: 6 bases; J trimming: 2 bases; junction bases outside the gene matches: 4. The germline CDR1 and CDR2 sequences are MNHNS and SASEGT. The CDR3 DNA follows: TGTGCCAGCAGCCGGGACAGCCCCTACGAGCAGTACTTC. This sequence encodes CASSRDSPYEQYF.

The table lists this clonotype with many counts. This sequence joins TRBV6-6 and TRBJ2-3; D not certain. With 7 bases removed from V and 4 bases from J, the gap between germline ends came to 18 bases. The CDR3 is made up of 15 amino acids. The germline CDR1 and CDR2 sequences are MNHNY and SVGAGI (reference sequence). This CDR3 reads CASTIRAPKPDTQYF. The DNA of the CDR3 is TGTGCCAGCACCATCCGGGCCCCCAAGCCAGATACGCAGTATTTT.

This clonotype was found many times. The genes are TRBV11-2 and TRBJ2-7, with 10 bases fitting TRBD1. V dropped 5 bases and J dropped 4; count of bases not matched to a gene: 17. The CDR3 length is 18 residues. The germline gives CDR1 SGHAT, CDR2 FQNNGV. Here the CDR3 DNA reads TGTGCCAGCAGCCCCGCCCCCGACACGACAGGGGGCTTGTACGAGCAGTACTTC. Translating it yields CASSPAPDTTGGLYEQYF.

The J gene is TRBJ1-2, the V gene TRBV28, with D possibly TRBD1 on 6 matching bases. The germline CDR1 and CDR2 sequences are MDHEN and SYDVKM. The CDR3 spans 14 residues. The V end was cut by 7 bases, the J end by 4 bases, with 16 bases between. In nucleotides, the CDR3 is TGTGCCAGCACCACAGGGAGGGGATCCTATGGCTACACCTTC. Amino acids: CASTTGRGSYGYTF.

On this clonotype: The missing conserved phenylalanine or tryptophan at the end of this CDR3 makes a read error likely. The DNA is left out, because the CDR3 cannot be placed on it with certainty; the CDR3 is given as TCRdb lists it. The V call is TRBV12-3 or TRBV12-4, the J call TRBJ1-6; TRBD1, as called in the table, went unchecked against the DNA. The CDR3 region is 15 residues in length, termini included. This CDR3 reads CASSTLAGKNSPLQL.

This clonotype was detected many times. The DNA of the CDR3 is TGTGCCAGCAGCTTAGGGACGCCTGGCTACCTGAACGAGCAGTACTTC. It encodes CASSLGTPGYLNEQYF. The chain uses TRBV7-6 and TRBJ2-7; D is unresolved. CDR1 is SGHVS and CDR2 is FNYEAQ in the germline V gene. V was shortened by 1 base and J by 5 bases, with 18 bases between the two germline ends. The CDR3 is 16 amino acids.

A word on this clonotype: Because it lacks the conserved phenylalanine or tryptophan at the end, this CDR3 is likely a read error. V and J are TRBV5-1 and TRBJ2-1; 8 bases fit TRBD2. From germline, CDR1 is SGHRS and CDR2 YFSETQ. The CDR3 runs 15 residues. Germline trimming cut 7 bases from V and 0 bases from J; bases unmatched to any gene: 6. This CDR3 reads CASFIAGSSYNEQFL. CDR3 DNA sequence: TGCGCCAGCTTCATAGCGGGAAGCTCCTACAATGAGCAGTTCTTA.

The chain employs TRBV11-2 and TRBJ2-1; D perhaps matches TRBD2 (7 bases). With 1 base removed from V and 7 bases from J, the gap between germline ends came to 17 bases. Germline V gene data show CDR1 as SGHAT and CDR2 as FQNNGV. This CDR3 contains 16 residues. CDR3 bases: TGTGCCAGCAGCTTAGTAAAGGCGGGGGCCTTGAATGAGCAGTTCTTC. Encoded protein: CASSLVKAGALNEQFF.

This clonotype has at least ten counts. The chain has TRBV12-3 or TRBV12-4 and TRBJ1-5, with TRBD1 as a possible D gene (5 bases). V dropped 6 bases and J dropped 2 bases, with 26 bases sitting between them. There are 19 residues in the CDR3. The CDR3 protein is CASSSRGRGLGNGNQPQHF. DNA for the CDR3: TGTGCCAGCAGCTCGAGGGGACGGGGGTTAGGGAACGGCAATCAGCCCCAGCATTTT.

In its sample, this clonotype was seen once. The chain couples TRBV6-6 to TRBJ1-6; no clear D gene. The V gene lost 4 bases and the J gene lost 7 bases, with 17 bases spanning the gap. Germline V gene sequence: CDR1 MNHNY, CDR2 SVGAGI (reference sequence). There are 16 residues in the CDR3. CDR3 sequence reads: CASSSPAPGLNSPLHF. The CDR3 DNA reads TGTGCCAGCAGTTCACCAGCCCCAGGCCTAAATTCACCCCTCCACTTT.

This clonotype appeared once. The V call is TRBV10-3, the J call TRBJ2-1; TRBD1 or TRBD2 may be the D gene (6 bases each). The CDR3 spans 15 residues. With 6 bases removed from V and 4 bases from J, the gap between germline ends came to 16 bases. Germline loops: CDR1 ENHRY, CDR2 SYGVKD. In DNA, the CDR3 is TGTGCCATCAGCTTCGGGGGCCCTAAGTACAATGAGCAGTTCTTC. Protein sequence: CAISFGGPKYNEQFF.

The V call is TRBV6-8, the J call TRBJ1-1, with TRBD1 matching over 12 bases. V gave up 3 bases and J gave up 3 bases; unmatched junction bases: 14. CDR1 and CDR2 (germline): MNHGY, SAAAGT. The length of the CDR3 is 19 residues. CDR3 bases: TGTGCCAGCAGTTATCCCCGGGACAGGGGGCTAGATGGGTACACTGAAGCTTTCTTT. Translated, it gives CASSYPRDRGLDGYTEAFF.

This clonotype was seen only a few times. The chain employs TRBV4-3 and TRBJ2-3, with D maybe TRBD2 (7 bases). V lost 0 bases, J lost 0 bases, and 13 bases lay in between. CDR1 is LGHNA, CDR2 YSLEER, per germline. The CDR3 is 17 residues long. CDR3 region: CASSQEGGARSTDTQYF. DNA for the CDR3: TGCGCCAGCAGCCAAGAGGGGGGGGCGCGGAGCACAGATACGCAGTATTTT.

Only a few counts were recorded for this clonotype. This rearrangement joins TRBV5-6 to TRBJ2-1; 8 nucleotides agree with TRBD1. The CDR3 loop spans 16 amino acids. J lost 2 bases, V lost 4 bases, and 8 bases had no gene match. The V gene's germline CDR1 is SGHDT and CDR2 YYEEEE. This chain's CDR3 is CASSRGQGRPYNEQFF. The CDR3 region has the DNA TGTGCCAGCAGCCGCGGACAGGGCCGTCCCTACAATGAGCAGTTCTTC.

This clonotype was seen a handful of times. CDR3 in DNA: TGCGCCAGCAGCCAAGATAGTGTGGGGAGGTTGGCCGGGGAGCTGTTTTTT. It translates to CASSQDSVGRLAGELFF. This chain connects TRBV4-3 to TRBJ2-2; D is perhaps TRBD2 (6 bases). The length of the CDR3 is 17 residues. The germline V and J ends were trimmed by 0 bases and 6 bases, with 17 bases remaining between them. Germline assignment: CDR1 LGHNA and CDR2 YSLEER.

The rearrangement joins TRBV2 to TRBJ1-1; D is perhaps TRBD1 (5 bases). From germline, CDR1 is SNHLY and CDR2 FYNNEI. CDR3 length: 15 amino acids. Trimming pared 1 base from V and 5 bases from J, leaving 14 bases between. The CDR3 region has the DNA TGTGCCAGCAGTGAAGACCAGGGCGGGGGAACTGAAGCTTTCTTT. This codes for CASSEDQGGGTEAFF. Filled out from reference TRBV2 and TRBJ1-1, the complete variable domain reads EPEVTQTPSHQVTQMGQEVILRCVPISNHLYFYWYRQILGQKVEFLVSFYNNEISEKSEIFDDQFSVERPDGSNFTLKIRSTKLEDSAMYFCASSEDQGGGTEAFFGQGTRLTVV.

This clonotype has a count of ten or more. This chain's CDR3 is CASSFGTGGDGYTF. In DNA, the CDR3 is TGTGCCAGCAGTTTCGGGACAGGGGGTGATGGCTACACCTTC. The chain has TRBV7-9 and TRBJ1-2; TRBD1 aligns across 11 bases. Unmatched junction bases numbered 6, after V lost 6 bases and J lost 6 bases. This CDR3 region has 14 residues. Germline V gene data show CDR1 as SEHNR and CDR2 as FQNEAQ (reference sequence).

The V and J genes are TRBV18 and TRBJ2-7; D not resolved. Deletions cut 4 bases from V and 2 bases from J, with 12 bases between. Germline V gene lookup returns CDR1 KGHSH and CDR2 LQKENI. The CDR3 has 14 amino acids. The CDR3: CASSQGPGPYEQYF. The CDR3 nucleotides read TGTGCCAGCTCACAAGGGCCAGGCCCCTACGAGCAGTACTTC. Full variable domain (missing parts from reference TRBV18 and TRBJ2-7): NAGVMQNPRHLVRRRGQEARLRCSPMKGHSHVYWYRQLPEEGLKFMVYLQKENIIDESGMPKERFSAEFPKEGPSILRIQQVVRGDSAAYFCASSQGPGPYEQYFGPGTRLTVT.

This clonotype was observed once. The V call is TRBV4-1, the J call TRBJ1-1, with D maybe TRBD1 (5 bases). The CDR3 has 13 residues. The germline V gene has CDR1 MGHRA and CDR2 YSYEKL. V shed 1 base and J shed 8 bases, with 11 bases lying between them. The CDR3 sequence is CASSQGQGSEAFF. The CDR3 bases are TGCGCCAGCAGCCAAGGTCAGGGCTCCGAAGCTTTCTTT.

This clonotype was detected ten times or more. The chain combines TRBV7-9 with TRBJ1-6; D is unresolved. The CDR3 is 15 residues long. Germline CDR1 and CDR2: SEHNR and FQNEAQ (reference sequence). V lost 5 bases to trimming and J lost 0 bases, with 8 bases between them. CDR3: CASSHQSSYNSPLHF. In DNA form, the CDR3 reads TGTGCCAGCAGCCATCAAAGCTCCTATAATTCACCCCTCCACTTT.